One sample yielded the 17 T cell receptor beta chains listed below, sequenced in a study of cytomegalovirus exposure and HLA in healthy donors. The PCR made use of 60 Vbeta and 13 Jbeta primers. Profiled with immunoSEQ multiplex PCR; TCRdb holds only in-frame clones, not every one. Of 150,000 to 200,000 clones in the sample, almost 85% are singletons; the top ten hold roughly 1%. Sequenced sample: PBMCs. The receptors were sampled from a man aged 25-45 years in good health and CMV-seronegative.

The V and J genes are TRBV9 and TRBJ2-3, with a possible D match to TRBD2 (6 bases). The germline V gene has CDR1 SGDLS and CDR2 YYNGEE. V was cut by 1 base and J by 11 bases, with 14 bases left in between. The CDR3 sequence is 13 residues long. The chain's CDR3 is CASSVRDSLEQYF. CDR3 nucleotide sequence: TGTGCCAGCAGCGTACGGGACTCCCTAGAGCAGTATTTT.

This clone was detected once. The genes are TRBV5-1 and TRBJ2-7; 7 bases agree with TRBD1. With V trimmed by 1 base and J by 3 bases, 10 bases remained unmatched. This CDR3 has 16 amino acids. The germline CDR1 and CDR2 sequences are SGHRS and YFSETQ. The CDR3 protein is CASSLSVGQLLYEQYF. CDR3 nucleotide sequence: TGCGCCAGCAGCTTGTCGGTGGGACAGCTACTCTACGAGCAGTACTTC.

This clone was detected only a few times. This sequence joins TRBV7-9 and TRBJ1-6; 8 bases map to TRBD1. Trimming at V came to 3 bases and at J to 1 base, leaving 8 bases not matched to a gene. The CDR3 is 18 amino acids. The germline V gene encodes CDR1 SEHNR and CDR2 FQNEAQ (reference sequence). CDR3: CASSFTNRGFSYNSPLHF. The CDR3 nucleotides are TGTGCCAGCAGCTTCACAAACAGGGGGTTTTCCTATAATTCACCCCTCCACTTT. Full variable domain (remainder filled in from reference TRBV7-9 and TRBJ1-6): DTGVSQNPRHKITKRGQNVTFRCDPISEHNRLYWYRQTLGQGPEFLTYFQNEAQLEKSRLLSDRFSAERPKGSFSTLEIQRTEQGDSAMYLCASSFTNRGFSYNSPLHFGNGTRLTVT.

V is TRBV28 and J is TRBJ1-2; no clear D. Germline V gene lookup returns CDR1 MDHEN and CDR2 SYDVKM. V lost 6 bases and J lost 2, with 13 bases in between. The CDR3 spans 14 residues. The CDR3 coding sequence is TGTGCCAGCAGCTCGAGGGATCGCAACTATGGCTACACCTTC. Translation gives CASSSRDRNYGYTF.

Written as DNA, the CDR3 is TGTGCCAGCAGTTACCGCAGGGAAAACATTCAGTACTTC. Translating it yields CASSYRRENIQYF. The chain recombines TRBV6-5 with TRBJ2-4, with D perhaps TRBD1 (5 bases). The CDR3 sequence is 13 residues long. Looked up from germline, CDR1 is MNHEY and CDR2 is SVGAGI. V lost 2 bases and J 5 bases, leaving 7 bases between the germline ends.

The V call is TRBV2, the J call TRBJ1-1, with D perhaps matching TRBD1 (6 bases). Germline CDR1 and CDR2: SNHLY and FYNNEI. The CDR3 extends over 13 amino acids. The germline V and J ends were trimmed by 10 bases and 5 bases, with 17 bases remaining between them. CDR3 protein: CATWGLSGTEAFF. In DNA, the CDR3 is TGTGCCACCTGGGGGCTCTCTGGTACTGAAGCTTTCTTT.

The chain links TRBV6-1 to TRBJ2-5; 8 positions match TRBD1. The end of the DNA aligns better with TRBJ2-7, so the J call may be wrong. This CDR3 region has 15 residues. CDR1 MNHNS and CDR2 SASEGT come from the germline V gene. The CDR3 sequence is CASKYVSGGYYEQYF. The CDR3 coding sequence is TGTGCCAGCAAATATGTCTCAGGGGGCTATTACGAGCAGTACTTC.

The chain joins TRBV6-5 to TRBJ1-4, with 9 bases identical to TRBD1. Germline trimming cut 1 base from V and 8 bases from J; bases unmatched to any gene: 8. This CDR3 is built from 16 residues. The germline gives CDR1 MNHEY, CDR2 SVGAGI. In nucleotides, the CDR3 is TGTGCCAGCAGTTACTTCCCGGGACAGGGCCAAGAAAAACTGTTTTTT. Translating gives CASSYFPGQGQEKLFF.

The V gene is TRBV4-2, the J gene TRBJ2-1, with 7 bases lining up with TRBD1. V gave up 4 bases and J gave up 8 bases; unmatched junction bases: 11. Germline V gene sequence: CDR1 LGHNA, CDR2 YNFKEQ. CDR3 length: 15 amino acids. Here the CDR3 reads CASSLRTGPIDEQFF. CDR3 nucleotides: TGTGCCAGCAGCCTACGGACAGGACCGATCGATGAGCAGTTCTTC.

The J gene is TRBJ2-3, the V gene TRBV6-4, with 8 nucleotides matching TRBD1. The CDR3 is 12 amino acids. After removal of 9 bases from V and 4 bases from J, the junction contained 3 bases not matched to a gene. Germline-derived CDR1 and CDR2 are MRHNA and SNTAGT. The CDR3, as DNA: TGTGCCAGGGACAGGGTATCAGATACGCAGTATTTT. Residues: CARDRVSDTQYF.

The V and J genes are TRBV5-5 and TRBJ1-2, with D possibly being TRBD1 (5 bases). The CDR3 covers 13 residues. Germline V gives CDR1 SGHKS, CDR2 YYEKEE (reference sequence). The ends were cut back, 1 base at V and 8 bases at J, with 12 bases in the middle. Written as DNA, the CDR3 is TGTGCCAGCAGCTTGCAGGGTGCGAGCGGCTACACCTTC. Amino acids: CASSLQGASGYTF.

The chain carries TRBV28 and TRBJ2-1, with 11 positions matching TRBD2. V shed 3 bases and J 2 bases; nucleotides not matched to a gene: 9. The CDR3 is 18 amino acids. Germline lookup yields CDR1 MDHEN and CDR2 SYDVKM. CDR3 sequence (DNA): TGTGCCAGCAGTTTCGTTTTGTATAGCGGGGGGGCCTACAATGAGCAGTTCTTC. Amino acid sequence: CASSFVLYSGGAYNEQFF.

This clone has just one count. The chain has TRBV9 and TRBJ2-5; TRBD2 matches at 12 bases. Germline trimming cut 3 bases from V and 1 base from J; bases unmatched to any gene: 4. Germline lookup yields CDR1 SGDLS and CDR2 YYNGEE. The CDR3 totals 16 residues. The CDR3: CASSAQTSGGQETQYF. The CDR3 DNA reads TGTGCCAGCAGCGCCCAGACTAGCGGGGGCCAAGAGACCCAGTACTTC.

The CDR3 loop reads CASSQVRVSYNEQFF. In DNA, the CDR3 is TGTGCCAGCAGCCAAGTGAGGGTCTCCTACAATGAGCAGTTCTTC. The V call is TRBV4-2, the J call TRBJ2-1, with D possibly matching TRBD2 (5 bases). Germline V gene sequence: CDR1 LGHNA, CDR2 YNFKEQ. This CDR3 spans 15 amino acids. Deletions cut 1 base from V and 0 bases from J, with 7 bases between.

The chain is built from TRBV7-9 and TRBJ2-6, with unresolved D. The germline V gene has CDR1 SEHNR and CDR2 FQNEAQ (reference sequence). This CDR3 is 16 amino acids long. Trimming took off 6 bases at V and 2 bases at J, with 14 bases between the two ends. The CDR3 coding sequence is TGTGCCAGCAGGCCGGCGCTAGAAACTGGGGCCAACGTCCTGACTTTC. Translated: CASRPALETGANVLTF.

The rearrangement links TRBV30 to TRBJ1-1; 7 nucleotides agree with TRBD1. Looked up from germline, CDR1 is GTSNPN and CDR2 is SVGIG (reference sequence). The CDR3 contains 16 residues. V shed 5 bases and J 3 bases; nucleotides not matched to a gene: 15. DNA of the CDR3: TGTGCCTGGGATCTCCTACAGGGGATGGGAGACACTGAAGCTTTCTTT. Translation gives CAWDLLQGMGDTEAFF.

The V call is TRBV10-3, the J call TRBJ2-1; 12 positions agree with TRBD2. The CDR3 consists of 16 residues. Germline CDR1 reads ENHRY; CDR2 reads SYGVKD. J lost 4 bases, V lost 2 bases, and 3 bases had no gene match. The CDR3 DNA reads as TGTGCCATCAGTGAGCTAGCGGGGGGGCTGTACAATGAGCAGTTCTTC. Translation: CAISELAGGLYNEQFF.